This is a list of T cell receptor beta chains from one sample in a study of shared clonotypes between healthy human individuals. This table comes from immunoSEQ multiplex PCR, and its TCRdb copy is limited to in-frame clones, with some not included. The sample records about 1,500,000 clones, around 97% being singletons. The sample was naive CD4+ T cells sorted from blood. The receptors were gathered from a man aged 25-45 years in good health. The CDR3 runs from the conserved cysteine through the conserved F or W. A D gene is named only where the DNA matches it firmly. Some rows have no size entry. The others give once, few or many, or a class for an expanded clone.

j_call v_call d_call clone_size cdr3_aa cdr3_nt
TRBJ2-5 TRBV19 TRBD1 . CASSMDQGVGETQYF TGTGCCAGTAGTATGGATCAGGGGGTGGGAGAGACCCAGTACTTC
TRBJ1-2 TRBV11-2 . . CASSSDRVGYTF TGTGCCAGCAGCTCGGACAGAGTTGGCTACACCTTC
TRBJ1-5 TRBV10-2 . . CASRNTNQPQHF TGCGCCAGCAGGAATACCAATCAGCCCCAGCATTTT
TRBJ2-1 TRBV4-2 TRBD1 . CASSQGDRGSSYNEQFF TGTGCCAGCAGCCAAGGGGACAGGGGGAGCTCCTACAATGAGCAGTTCTTC
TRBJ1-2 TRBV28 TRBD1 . CASSLSLRTDRGTNYGYTF TGTGCCAGCAGTTTGTCGCTTCGGACCGACAGGGGCACTAACTATGGCTACACCTTC
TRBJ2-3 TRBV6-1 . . CASSERQALDTQYF TGTGCCAGCAGTGAAAGACAGGCTTTGGATACGCAGTATTTT
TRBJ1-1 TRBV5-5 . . CASSTSHMNTEAFF TGTGCCAGCAGCACCAGTCATATGAACACTGAAGCTTTCTTT
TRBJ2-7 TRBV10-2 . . CASRQSYEQYF TGCGCCAGCCGGCAGTCCTACGAGCAGTACTTC
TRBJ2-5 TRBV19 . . CASSISETQYF TGTGCCAGTAGTATATCGGAGACCCAGTACTTC
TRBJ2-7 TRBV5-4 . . CASSLDPSGPYEQYF TGTGCCAGCAGCTTGGACCCGTCCGGCCCCTACGAGCAGTACTTC
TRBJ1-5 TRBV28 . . CASSQPSGGGNQPQHF TGTGCCAGCAGTCAACCCTCCGGGGGGGGCAATCAGCCCCAGCATTTT
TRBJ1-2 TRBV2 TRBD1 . CASRGTGGYTF TGTGCCAGCAGGGGGACAGGGGGCTACACCTTC
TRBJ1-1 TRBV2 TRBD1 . CASRWDRGPTEAFF TGTGCCAGCAGATGGGACAGGGGGCCCACTGAAGCTTTCTTT
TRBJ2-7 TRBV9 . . CASSPLGRPYEQYF TGTGCCAGCAGCCCATTAGGGAGACCCTACGAGCAGTACTTC
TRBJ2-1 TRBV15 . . CATSRDLVGHNEQFF TGTGCCACCAGCAGAGATCTGGTGGGACACAATGAGCAGTTCTTC
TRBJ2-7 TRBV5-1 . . CASSPGTLISYEQYF TGCGCCAGCAGCCCGGGGACATTAATCTCCTACGAGCAGTACTTC
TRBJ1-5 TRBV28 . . CASSFSSSNQPQHF TGTGCCAGCAGTTTTTCGTCTAGCAATCAGCCCCAGCATTTT
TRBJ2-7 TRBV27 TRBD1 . CASKTTGVKYEQYF TGTGCCAGCAAGACTACAGGGGTTAAGTACGAGCAGTACTTC
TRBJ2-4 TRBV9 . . CASNSHRLPNQYF TGTGCCAGCAACTCACACCGGCTACCCAATCAGTACTTC
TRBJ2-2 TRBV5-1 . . CASRSEQADTGELFF TGCGCCAGCAGGAGCGAACAGGCGGACACCGGGGAGCTGTTTTTT
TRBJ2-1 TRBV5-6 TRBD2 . CASSRRAGTNNEQFF TGTGCCAGCAGCCGAAGAGCGGGAACTAACAATGAGCAGTTCTTC
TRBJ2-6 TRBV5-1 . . CASSLGGAGANVLTF TGCGCCAGCAGCTTGGGCGGGGCTGGGGCCAACGTCCTGACTTTC
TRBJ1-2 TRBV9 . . CASSVAGMGGYTF TGTGCCAGCAGCGTAGCAGGGATGGGTGGCTACACCTTC
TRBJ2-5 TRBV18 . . CASSQGGVQETQYF TGTGCCAGCTCACAAGGCGGGGTTCAAGAGACCCAGTACTTC
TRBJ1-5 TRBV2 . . CASSEHADQPQHF TGTGCCAGCAGTGAGCATGCGGATCAGCCCCAGCATTTT
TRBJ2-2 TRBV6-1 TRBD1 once CASSRDSRGELFF TGTGCCAGCAGTCGGGACAGCCGCGGGGAGCTGTTTTTT
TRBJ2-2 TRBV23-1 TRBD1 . CASSHESGQANTGELFF TGCGCCAGCAGTCACGAATCGGGACAGGCGAACACCGGGGAGCTGTTTTTT
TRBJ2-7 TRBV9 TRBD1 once CASSPTGTASYEQYF TGTGCCAGCAGCCCCACGGGGACAGCATCCTACGAGCAGTACTTC
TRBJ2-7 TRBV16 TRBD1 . CASSQSRDRGNGYEQYF TGTGCCAGCAGCCAATCTAGGGACAGGGGAAATGGGTACGAGCAGTACTTC
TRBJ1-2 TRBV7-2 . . CASSFRTGYGYTF TGTGCCAGCAGCTTCCGGACGGGCTATGGCTACACCTTC
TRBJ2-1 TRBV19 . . CASRGLLLPNEQFF TGTGCCAGTCGAGGGCTTCTACTTCCCAATGAGCAGTTCTTC
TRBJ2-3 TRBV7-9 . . CASSLELGSRSYTQYF TGTGCCAGCAGCTTAGAATTGGGCAGTCGCTCCTATACGCAGTATTTT
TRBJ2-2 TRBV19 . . CASSIGPGGTGELFF TGTGCCAGTAGTATAGGACCCGGAGGTACCGGGGAGCTGTTTTTT
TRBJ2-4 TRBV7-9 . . CASSLVGTENIQYF TGTGCCAGCAGCTTAGTGGGAACAGAAAACATTCAGTACTTC
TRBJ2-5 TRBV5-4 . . CASSFAGTIQETQYF TGTGCCAGCAGCTTTGCGGGAACAATCCAAGAGACCCAGTACTTC
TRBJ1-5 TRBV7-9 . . CASSLGQGPTNQPQHF TGTGCCAGCAGCTTGGGGCAGGGGCCGACGAATCAGCCCCAGCATTTT
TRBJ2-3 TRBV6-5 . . CASSSVDTQYF TGTGCCAGCAGCTCCGTAGATACGCAGTATTTT
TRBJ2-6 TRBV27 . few CASSPPGANVLTF TGTGCCAGCAGTCCCCCTGGGGCCAACGTCCTGACTTTC
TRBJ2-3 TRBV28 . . CASSPVRQADTQYF TGTGCCAGCAGCCCAGTTCGACAAGCCGATACGCAGTATTTT
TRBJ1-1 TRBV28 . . CASSLLRSTEAFF TGTGCCAGCAGTTTATTGAGGTCGACTGAAGCTTTCTTT
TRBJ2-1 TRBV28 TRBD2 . CASSQTSGIGNEQFF TGTGCCAGCAGCCAGACTAGCGGGATAGGTAATGAGCAGTTCTTC
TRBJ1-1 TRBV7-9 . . CASSLKENTEAFF TGTGCCAGCAGCTTGAAGGAAAACACTGAAGCTTTCTTT
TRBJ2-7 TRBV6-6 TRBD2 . CASRTGLAASYEQYF TGTGCCAGCAGAACGGGACTAGCGGCTTCCTACGAGCAGTACTTC
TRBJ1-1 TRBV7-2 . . CASRRRVGSDTEAFF TGTGCCAGCAGGAGAAGGGTGGGATCGGACACTGAAGCTTTCTTT
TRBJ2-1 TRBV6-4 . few CASSDPTFGFNEQFF TGTGCCAGCAGTGACCCCACTTTCGGGTTCAATGAGCAGTTCTTC
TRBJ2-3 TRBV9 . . CASSVTGAGDTQYF TGTGCCAGCAGCGTAACGGGAGCGGGAGATACGCAGTATTTT
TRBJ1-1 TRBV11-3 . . CASSRSGHSNTEAFF TGTGCCAGCAGCCGTTCGGGACACTCGAACACTGAAGCTTTCTTT